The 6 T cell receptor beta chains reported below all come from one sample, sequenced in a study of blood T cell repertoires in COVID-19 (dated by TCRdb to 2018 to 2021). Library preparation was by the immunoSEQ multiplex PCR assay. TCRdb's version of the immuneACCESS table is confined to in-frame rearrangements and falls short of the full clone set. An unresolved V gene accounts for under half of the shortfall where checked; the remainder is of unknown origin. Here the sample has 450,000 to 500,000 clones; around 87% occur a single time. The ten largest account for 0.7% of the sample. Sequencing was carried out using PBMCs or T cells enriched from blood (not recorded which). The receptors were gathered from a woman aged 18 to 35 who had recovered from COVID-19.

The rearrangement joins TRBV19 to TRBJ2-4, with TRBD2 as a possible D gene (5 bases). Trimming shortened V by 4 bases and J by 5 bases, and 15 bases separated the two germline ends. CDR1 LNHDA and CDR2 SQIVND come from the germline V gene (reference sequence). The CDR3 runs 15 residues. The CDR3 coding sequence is TGTGCCAGTAGTACACGGACTCTTCCTCAAAACATTCAGTACTTC. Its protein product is CASSTRTLPQNIQYF.

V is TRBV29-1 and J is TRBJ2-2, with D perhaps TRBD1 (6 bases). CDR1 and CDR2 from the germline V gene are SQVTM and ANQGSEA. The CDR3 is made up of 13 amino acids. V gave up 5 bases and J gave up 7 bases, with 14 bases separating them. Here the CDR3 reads CSVTRGSYGELFF. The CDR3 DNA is TGCAGCGTTACGAGGGGGTCGTACGGGGAGCTGTTTTTT.

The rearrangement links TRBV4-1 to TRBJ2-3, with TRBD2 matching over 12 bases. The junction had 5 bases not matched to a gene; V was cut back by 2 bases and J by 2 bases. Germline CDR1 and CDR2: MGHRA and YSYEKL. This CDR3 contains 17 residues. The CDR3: CASSQQLAGGLTDTQYF. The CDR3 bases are TGCGCCAGCAGCCAACAGCTAGCGGGGGGGCTCACAGATACGCAGTATTTT.

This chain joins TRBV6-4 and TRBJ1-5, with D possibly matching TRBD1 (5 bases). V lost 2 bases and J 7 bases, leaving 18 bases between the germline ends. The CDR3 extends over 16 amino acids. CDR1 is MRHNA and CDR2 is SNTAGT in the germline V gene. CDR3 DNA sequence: TGTGCCAGCAGTGACCTCAAACTCAGGGTCGGCCAGCCCCAGCATTTT. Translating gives CASSDLKLRVGQPQHF.

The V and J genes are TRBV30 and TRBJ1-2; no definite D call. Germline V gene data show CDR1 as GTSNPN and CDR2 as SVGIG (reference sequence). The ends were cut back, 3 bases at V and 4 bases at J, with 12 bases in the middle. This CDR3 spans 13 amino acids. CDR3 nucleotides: TGTGCCTGGAGCCCTCCGGCTAGCTATGGCTACACCTTC. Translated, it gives CAWSPPASYGYTF.

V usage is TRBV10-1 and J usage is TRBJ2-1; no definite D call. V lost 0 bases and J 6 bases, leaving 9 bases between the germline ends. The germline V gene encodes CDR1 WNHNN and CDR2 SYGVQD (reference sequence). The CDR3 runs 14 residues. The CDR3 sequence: CASSESGGVNEQFF. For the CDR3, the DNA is TGCGCCAGCAGTGAGTCCGGCGGTGTCAATGAGCAGTTCTTC.